This is a list of T cell receptor beta chains from one sample in a study of T-cell reconstitution after alpha-beta-depleted transplantation in children. TCRdb reprocessed the PCR reads via MiXCR and lists one record per CDR3 protein. The top ten hold around 0.76% of the sample, which has 700,000 or so distinct CDR3 sequences, about an eighth seen once. Sequencing was performed on PBMCs, taken before TCRalphabeta/CD19-depleted stem cell transplant. All receptors derive from a girl aged 2-15 years with congenital amegakaryocytic thrombocytopenia, due to receive a stem cell transplant. The CDR3 runs from the conserved cysteine through the conserved F or W. D genes are given only for firm matches. Clone size is not always given. Where it is, it says once, few, many or a class for expanded clones.

TRBJ2-6 | few | - | TRBV5-1 | 17 | CASSLQRLSSGANVLTF | TGCGCCAGCAGCTTGCAGCGCCTTTCCTCTGGGGCCAACGTCCTGACTTTC
TRBJ1-2 | many | - | TRBV29-1 | 14 | CSVEESGQEDGYTF | TGCAGCGTTGAAGAAAGTGGGCAGGAAGATGGCTACACCTTC
TRBJ1-4 | - | - | TRBV10-3 | 12 | CAISVANEKLFF | TGTGCCATATCCGTGGCTAATGAAAAACTGTTTTTT
TRBJ2-1 | many | - | TRBV27 | 15 | CASSGRGAGYNEQFF | TGTGCCAGCAGCGGGCGCGGGGCCGGCTACAATGAGCAGTTCTTC
TRBJ2-1 | few | TRBD2 | TRBV11-2 | 15 | CASSLLAGGTDEQFF | TGTGCCAGCAGCTTACTAGCGGGGGGGACGGATGAGCAGTTCTTC
TRBJ2-5 | few | TRBD1 | TRBV14 | 16 | CASSQYRTGSGETQYF | TGTGCCAGCAGCCAATATCGGACAGGGTCAGGAGAGACCCAGTACTTC
TRBJ2-1 | few | TRBD1 | TRBV20-1 | 15 | CSARDSGTGYNEQFF | TGCAGTGCTAGAGACTCCGGGACAGGCTACAATGAGCAGTTCTTC
TRBJ2-7 | many | - | TRBV29-1 | 15 | CSVEDPTGLQNEQYF | TGCAGCGTTGAAGATCCGACAGGCCTTCAGAACGAGCAGTACTTC
TRBJ2-7 | many | - | TRBV7-8 | 12 | CASSLDWSEQYF | TGTGCCAGCAGCTTAGATTGGTCCGAGCAGTACTTC
TRBJ1-1 | - | TRBD1 | TRBV5-5 | 14 | CASSPDRVYTEAFF | TGTGCCAGCAGCCCCGACAGGGTTTACACTGAAGCTTTCTTT
TRBJ2-3 | few | TRBD1 | TRBV5-1 | 16 | CASTSTGTGTTDTQYF | TGCGCCAGCACCTCGACCGGGACAGGGACGACAGATACGCAGTATTTT
TRBJ2-1 | few | TRBD2 | TRBV7-9 | 15 | CASSHGLAGAGEQFF | TGTGCCAGCAGCCACGGGCTAGCGGGAGCTGGTGAGCAGTTCTTC
TRBJ2-1 | few | - | TRBV15 | 18 | CATSRDPGGTAAYNEQFF | TGTGCCACCAGCAGAGACCCTGGGGGGACAGCCGCATACAATGAGCAGTTCTTC
TRBJ2-3 | - | - | TRBV29-1 | 11 | CSAGPTDTQYF | TGCAGCGCCGGACCCACAGATACGCAGTATTTT
TRBJ1-1 | many | - | TRBV10-3 | 11 | CAISENTEAFF | TGTGCCATCAGTGAGAACACTGAAGCTTTCTTT
TRBJ2-7 | - | - | TRBV5-1 | 15 | CASSTASGQSYEQYF | TGCGCCAGCAGCACCGCCTCTGGACAGTCCTACGAGCAGTACTTC
TRBJ2-1 | many | TRBD2 | TRBV29-1 | 17 | CSVEGTGPGLAFNEQFF | TGCAGCGTTGAGGGAACTGGTCCGGGACTAGCTTTCAATGAGCAGTTCTTC
TRBJ2-7 | - | TRBD1 | TRBV11-2 | 14 | CASSLGDSRAEQYF | TGTGCCAGCAGCTTAGGGGACAGCCGGGCCGAGCAGTACTTC
TRBJ2-1 | many | - | TRBV24-1 | 16 | CATSDSTRLVTNEQFF | TGTGCCACCAGTGACAGTACTAGGCTTGTCACAAATGAGCAGTTCTTC
TRBJ2-1 | - | - | TRBV20-1 | 13 | CSAREPAVNEQFF | TGCAGTGCTAGGGAGCCTGCGGTCAATGAGCAGTTCTTC
TRBJ1-2 | - | - | TRBV29-1 | 14 | CSVSPVTLNYGYTF | TGCAGCGTTTCACCAGTCACCCTTAACTATGGCTACACCTTC
TRBJ2-3 | many | TRBD2 | TRBV20-1 | 14 | CSLTSGVSTDTQYF | TGCAGTTTGACTAGCGGAGTTAGCACAGATACGCAGTATTTT
TRBJ2-1 | - | - | TRBV29-1 | 17 | CSVEDLGRGRVVNEQFF | TGCAGCGTTGAGGACCTAGGTCGCGGAAGAGTGGTCAATGAGCAGTTCTTC
TRBJ1-4 | many | - | TRBV6-5 | 13 | CASRQGTAEKLFF | TGTGCCAGCAGGCAAGGGACGGCTGAAAAACTGTTTTTT
TRBJ2-3 | - | TRBD2 | TRBV7-9 | 14 | CASSLGLAVDTQYF | TGTGCCAGCAGCTTGGGACTAGCGGTAGATACGCAGTATTTT
TRBJ2-5 | - | TRBD1 | TRBV7-9 | 15 | CASSRGDRDGETQYF | TGTGCCAGCAGCAGAGGGGACAGAGATGGAGAGACCCAGTACTTC
TRBJ2-1 | - | TRBD2 | TRBV30 | 14 | CAWNEGLAGEEQFF | TGTGCCTGGAATGAGGGGCTAGCGGGAGAGGAGCAGTTCTTC
TRBJ2-7 | - | TRBD1 | TRBV20-1 | 18 | CSARDPGQGLNLPYEQYF | TGCAGTGCTAGGGATCCGGGACAGGGCCTTAACCTTCCCTACGAGCAGTACTTC
TRBJ2-7 | many | - | TRBV5-1 | 14 | CASSLATGSYEQYF | TGCGCCAGCAGCTTGGCTACCGGATCCTACGAGCAGTACTTC
TRBJ2-5 | many | - | TRBV7-8 | 14 | CASSAMGFEETQYF | TGTGCCAGCAGCGCCATGGGCTTCGAAGAGACCCAGTACTTC
TRBJ2-7 | - | - | TRBV6-2/TRBV6-3 | 14 | CPTSRGGGDYEQYF | TGTCCAACTTCCCGAGGGGGCGGGGACTACGAGCAGTACTTC
TRBJ2-1 | - | TRBD1 | TRBV15 | 15 | CATSRDRGSYNEQFF | TGTGCCACCAGCAGGGACAGGGGCTCCTACAATGAGCAGTTCTTC
TRBJ2-6 | - | - | TRBV6-2/TRBV6-3 | 19 | CASSYRAGHPTSGANVLTF | TGTGCCAGCAGTTACAGAGCGGGACACCCCACTTCTGGGGCCAACGTCCTGACTTTC
TRBJ2-7 | few | TRBD2 | TRBV12-3/TRBV12-4 | 19 | CASSLSFGRLAGPAYEQYF | TGTGCCAGCAGTTTATCTTTCGGTCGCCTAGCGGGACCCGCCTACGAGCAGTACTTC
TRBJ2-7 | many | - | TRBV20-1 | 15 | CSAARPSGLSYEQYF | TGCAGTGCTGCACGACCAAGCGGGCTTTCCTACGAGCAGTACTTC
TRBJ2-6 | many | - | TRBV11-2 | 18 | CASTVWPTAGSGANVLTF | TGTGCCAGCACCGTATGGCCAACGGCGGGTTCTGGGGCCAACGTCCTGACTTTC
TRBJ1-3 | many | - | TRBV5-1 | 17 | CASSFLGDTISGNTIYF | TGCGCCAGCAGCTTCCTCGGAGACACCATCTCTGGAAACACCATATATTTT
TRBJ1-4 | - | - | TRBV4-1 | 16 | CASSGRYTSLWEKLFF | TGCGCCAGCAGCGGACGGTATACATCCTTGTGGGAAAAACTGTTTTTT
TRBJ1-1 | many | - | TRBV12-3/TRBV12-4 | 14 | CATSQAGLLSEAFF | TGTGCCACTTCGCAGGCAGGATTGCTGTCTGAAGCTTTCTTT
TRBJ2-2 | few | - | TRBV5-5 | 17 | CASSLTGALLTTGELFF | TGTGCCAGCAGTCTGACTGGGGCCCTACTAACTACCGGGGAGCTGTTTTTT
TRBJ2-1 | few | TRBD1 | TRBV28 | 18 | CASSQFLATGANYNEQFF | TGTGCCAGCAGTCAATTTTTGGCCACAGGGGCGAACTACAATGAGCAGTTCTTC
TRBJ1-1 | many | - | TRBV24-1 | 15 | CATSKRTTGTTEAFF | TGTGCCACCAGCAAAAGAACTACAGGGACCACTGAAGCTTTCTTT
TRBJ2-1 | many | - | TRBV6-1 | 11 | CASSWYNEQFF | TGTGCCAGCAGTTGGTACAATGAGCAGTTCTTC
TRBJ1-1 | - | - | TRBV7-2 | 12 | CAGKIWDTEAFF | TGTGCCGGGAAAATCTGGGACACTGAAGCTTTCTTT
TRBJ1-1 | - | - | TRBV20-1 | 12 | CSAIGTYTEAFF | TGCAGTGCTATAGGGACATACACTGAAGCTTTCTTT
TRBJ2-3 | many | TRBD2 | TRBV10-3 | 18 | CAISEGGLAGSYTDTQYF | TGTGCCATCAGTGAGGGGGGCCTAGCGGGCTCCTACACAGATACGCAGTATTTT
TRBJ2-3 | - | TRBD2 | TRBV28 | 19 | CASSFDRDGTSVSTDTQYF | TGTGCCAGCAGTTTCGACCGCGACGGGACTAGCGTTAGCACAGATACGCAGTATTTT
TRBJ2-7 | many | - | TRBV10-3 | 14 | CAISESTASREQYF | TGTGCCATCAGTGAGTCGACGGCTAGTAGGGAGCAGTACTTC
TRBJ2-1 | - | TRBD2 | TRBV20-1 | 15 | CSARSGIQRANEQFF | TGCAGTGCTAGGAGCGGGATACAAAGGGCCAATGAGCAGTTCTTC
TRBJ2-5 | - | - | TRBV5-1 | 14 | CASSIGSFQETQYF | TGCGCCAGCAGCATTGGGTCCTTCCAAGAGACCCAGTACTTC
TRBJ2-1 | - | - | TRBV6-6 | 13 | CASVGEGYNEQFF | TGTGCCAGCGTTGGGGAAGGGTACAATGAGCAGTTCTTC
TRBJ2-7 | - | - | TRBV20-1 | 19 | CSARNPGGLLLPTRYEQYF | TGCAGTGCTAGAAACCCCGGGGGGCTACTCCTGCCGACCAGATACGAGCAGTACTTC
TRBJ1-2 | many | TRBD1 | TRBV5-5 | 14 | CASSLGQGIQGYTF | TGTGCCAGCAGCTTGGGACAGGGTATACAAGGCTACACCTTC
TRBJ2-5 | - | TRBD1 | TRBV7-9 | 17 | CASSSYRQGEGQETQYF | TGTGCCAGCAGCTCGTATCGACAGGGGGAAGGACAAGAGACCCAGTACTTC
TRBJ2-3 | many | - | TRBV5-1 | 14 | CASSTPVETDTQYF | TGCGCCAGCAGCACCCCCGTTGAGACAGATACGCAGTATTTT
TRBJ2-5 | few | - | TRBV7-6 | 13 | CASSIQGKETQYF | TGTGCCAGCAGCATACAGGGAAAAGAGACCCAGTACTTC
TRBJ2-7 | many | - | TRBV20-1 | 13 | CSATGRQFYEQYF | TGCAGTGCCACCGGGCGACAGTTCTACGAGCAGTACTTC